This T cell receptor beta chain was sequenced during a study of T-cell memory formation after mild COVID-19. In the study overall: Largely, TCR clusters stayed within a single donor.

Study-wide points: The CD4+ clones that contracted clustered mainly within CM and EM, and the CD8+ clones concentrated in EMRA.

Germline CDR1 is SGHTA and CDR2 is FQGNSA. The CDR3 is 13 amino acids. V was shortened by 5 bases and J by 3 bases, with 11 bases between the two germline ends. With constant-segment primers, 5'RACE yielded cDNA libraries of TCR alpha and TCR beta that carried sample barcodes and UMIs. TCRdb reprocessed the 5' RACE reads with MiXCR, giving one entry per CDR3 protein. In the table there are about 140,000 distinct CDR3 sequences, under 30% of which are singletons. This clonotype showed up just a few times. Antigen: not known. Sequencing input: PBMCs or a T cell subset sorted from them (not recorded which). The rearrangement links TRBV7-2 to TRBJ2-7; D call uncertain. The receptor's source is an adult woman who had mild COVID-19 (a few samples of this study predate the infection). Cell type and time point are not known. DNA of the CDR3: TGTGCCAGCAGCCCGGTATACGTCTACGAGCAGTACTTC. Translation gives CASSPVYVYEQYF.